The entry below gives a single T cell receptor (beta chain) sequence along with its context. The authors reverse transcribed roughly 0.5 to 1 ug RNA with random hexamers. Amplification of TCR beta CDR3 by immunoSEQ multiplex PCR spanned 54 Vbeta and 13 Jbeta. TCRdb re-called the immunoSEQ multiplex PCR reads through MiXCR, storing one row per CDR3 protein. The sample has about 120,000 distinct CDR3 sequences, roughly 91% seen once. This sample was taken from a study of CD8 T cells in Susac syndrome. While CD8+ and CD4+ T cells were isolated negatively, TEMRA cells were enriched by FACS. With 4 bases clipped from V and 5 bases from J, the junction kept 3 bases outside the gene matches. The CDR3 consists of 14 residues. CDR1 and CDR2 (germline): SGHRS, YFSETQ.

Sequencing was carried out using CD4+ T cells from PBMCs. This receptor was identified in a human donor in good health. V gene TRBV5-1 combines with J gene TRBJ1-5; TRBD1 aligns across 10 bases. The CDR3 nucleotides are TGCGCCAGCAGCGCCGGGACAGGGGATCAGCCCCAGCATTTT. Residues: CASSAGTGDQPQHF.